Shown below are 3 T cell receptor beta chains from a single sample sequenced in a study of PD-1 blockade in classical Hodgkin lymphoma. Generated by immunoSEQ multiplex PCR, the TCRdb table keeps only in-frame clones and is missing some. The sample records 15,000 to 20,000 clones, more than 60% being singletons. After autologous stem cell transplantation all patients relapsed, and prior brentuximab vedotin exposure differed between cohorts. The source material was peripheral blood mononuclear cells (PBMCs), sampled at baseline. All receptors come from a human donor with classical Hodgkin lymphoma.

This clone has only a few counts. The chain has TRBV2 and TRBJ2-7; either TRBD1 or TRBD2 may supply D (5 bases each). Between the trimmed V and J ends, which lost 6 bases and 4 bases, there was a span of 10 bases. Germline assignment: CDR1 SNHLY and CDR2 FYNNEI. The CDR3 has 12 residues. The CDR3 loop reads CASRRDPYEQYF. The CDR3 DNA reads as TGTGCCAGCAGGAGGGACCCGTACGAGCAGTACTTC.

This clone is deemed large. The chain uses TRBV9 and TRBJ1-5; 7 bases line up with TRBD1. Per the germline V gene, CDR1 is SGDLS and CDR2 is YYNGEE. V lost 4 bases and J lost 2; bases outside the gene matches: 6. The CDR3 is 15 residues long. CDR3 sequence (DNA): TGTGCCAGCAGCCACTCGGGGACAGGCAATCAGCCCCAGCATTTT. This sequence encodes CASSHSGTGNQPQHF.

The V and J genes are TRBV19 and TRBJ2-6; D is ambiguous. V lost 4 bases and J lost 2, with 12 bases in between. Germline-derived CDR1 and CDR2 are LNHDA and SQIVND (reference sequence). The CDR3 is made up of 16 amino acids. CDR3 region: CASSTIRTPGANVLTF. The CDR3 nucleotides are TGTGCCAGTAGTACCATCAGGACGCCTGGGGCCAACGTCCTGACTTTC.